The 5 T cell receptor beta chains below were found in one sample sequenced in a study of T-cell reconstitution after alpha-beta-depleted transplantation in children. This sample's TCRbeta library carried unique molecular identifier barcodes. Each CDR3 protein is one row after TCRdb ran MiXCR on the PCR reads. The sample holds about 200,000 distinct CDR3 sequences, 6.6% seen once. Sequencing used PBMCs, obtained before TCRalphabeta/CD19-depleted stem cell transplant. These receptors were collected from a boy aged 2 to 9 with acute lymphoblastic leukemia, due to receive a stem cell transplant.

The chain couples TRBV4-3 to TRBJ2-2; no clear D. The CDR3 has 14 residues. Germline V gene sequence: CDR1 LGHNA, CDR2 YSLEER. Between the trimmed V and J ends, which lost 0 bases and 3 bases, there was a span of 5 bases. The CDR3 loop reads CASSQDSDTGELFF. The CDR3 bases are TGCGCCAGCAGCCAAGACAGCGACACCGGGGAGCTGTTTTTT.

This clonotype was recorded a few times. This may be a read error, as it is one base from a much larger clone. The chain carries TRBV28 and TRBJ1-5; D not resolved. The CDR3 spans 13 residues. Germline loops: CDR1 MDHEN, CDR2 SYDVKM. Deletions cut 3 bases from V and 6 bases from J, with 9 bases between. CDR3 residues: CASSFSEGQPQHF. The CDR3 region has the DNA TGTGCCAGCAGTTTCTCGGAAGGTCAGCCCCAGCATTTT.

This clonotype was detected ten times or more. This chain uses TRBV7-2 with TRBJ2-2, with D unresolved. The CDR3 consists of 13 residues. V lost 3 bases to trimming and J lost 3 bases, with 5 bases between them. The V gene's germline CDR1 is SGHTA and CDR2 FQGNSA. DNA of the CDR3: TGTGCCAGCAGCTTTAGGGACACCGGGGAGCTGTTTTTT. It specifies CASSFRDTGELFF.

The CDR3 DNA follows: TGTGCCACCAGTGGAGAGCTAGCGGGAGGGGGCGAGCAGTTCTTC. Its protein product is CATSGELAGGGEQFF. The chain combines TRBV24-1 with TRBJ2-1; 12 positions match TRBD2. There are 15 residues in the CDR3. CDR1 and CDR2 from the germline V gene are KGHDR and SFDVKD. J gave up 10 bases and V 5 bases, and 8 bases lay outside the gene matches.

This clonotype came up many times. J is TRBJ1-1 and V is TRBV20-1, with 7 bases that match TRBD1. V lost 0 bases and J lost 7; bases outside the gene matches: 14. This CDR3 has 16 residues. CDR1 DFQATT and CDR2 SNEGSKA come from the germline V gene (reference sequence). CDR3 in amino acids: CSAREGTEAYRGEAFF. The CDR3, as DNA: TGCAGTGCTAGAGAGGGAACTGAGGCTTACAGGGGTGAAGCTTTCTTT.